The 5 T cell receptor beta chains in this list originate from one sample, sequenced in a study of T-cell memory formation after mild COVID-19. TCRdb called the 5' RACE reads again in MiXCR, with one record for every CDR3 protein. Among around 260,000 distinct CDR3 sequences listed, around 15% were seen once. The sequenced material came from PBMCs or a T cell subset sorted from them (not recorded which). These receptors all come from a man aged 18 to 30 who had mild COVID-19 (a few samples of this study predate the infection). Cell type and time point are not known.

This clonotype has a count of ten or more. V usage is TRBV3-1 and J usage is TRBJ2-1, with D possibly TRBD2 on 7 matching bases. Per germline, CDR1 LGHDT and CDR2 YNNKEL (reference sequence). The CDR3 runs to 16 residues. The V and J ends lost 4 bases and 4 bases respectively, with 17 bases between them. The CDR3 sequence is CASSPWAGAKYNEQFF. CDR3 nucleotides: TGTGCCAGCAGCCCCTGGGCGGGGGCCAAGTACAATGAGCAGTTCTTC.

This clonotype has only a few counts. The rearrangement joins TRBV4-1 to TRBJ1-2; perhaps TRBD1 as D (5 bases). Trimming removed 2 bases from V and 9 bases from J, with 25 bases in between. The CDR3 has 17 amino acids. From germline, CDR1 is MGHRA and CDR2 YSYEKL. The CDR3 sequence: CASSQSKPGAGLLSYTF. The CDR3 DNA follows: TGCGCCAGCAGCCAATCTAAGCCCGGGGCAGGCCTTTTAAGCTACACCTTC.

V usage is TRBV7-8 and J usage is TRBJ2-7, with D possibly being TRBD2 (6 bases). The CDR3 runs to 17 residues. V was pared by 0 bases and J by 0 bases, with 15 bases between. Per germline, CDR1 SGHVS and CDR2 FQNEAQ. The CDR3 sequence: CASSLAPGLPSSYEQYV. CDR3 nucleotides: TGTGCCAGCAGCTTAGCGCCGGGACTCCCGAGCTCCTACGAGCAGTACGTC.

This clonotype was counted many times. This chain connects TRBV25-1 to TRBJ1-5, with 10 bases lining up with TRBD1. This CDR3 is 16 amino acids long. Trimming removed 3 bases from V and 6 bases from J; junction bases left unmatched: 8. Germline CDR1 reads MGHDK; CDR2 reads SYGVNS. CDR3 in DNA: TGTGCCAGCAGTGAGGGGGGACAGGGGATTAGTCAGCCCCAGCATTTT. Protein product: CASSEGGQGISQPQHF.

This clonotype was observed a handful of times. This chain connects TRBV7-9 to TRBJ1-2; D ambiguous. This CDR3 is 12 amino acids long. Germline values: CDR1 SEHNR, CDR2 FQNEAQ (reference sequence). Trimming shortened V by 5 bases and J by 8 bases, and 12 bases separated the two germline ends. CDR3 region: CASSRITDGYTF. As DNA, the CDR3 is TGTGCCAGCAGCCGGATAACCGACGGCTACACCTTC.